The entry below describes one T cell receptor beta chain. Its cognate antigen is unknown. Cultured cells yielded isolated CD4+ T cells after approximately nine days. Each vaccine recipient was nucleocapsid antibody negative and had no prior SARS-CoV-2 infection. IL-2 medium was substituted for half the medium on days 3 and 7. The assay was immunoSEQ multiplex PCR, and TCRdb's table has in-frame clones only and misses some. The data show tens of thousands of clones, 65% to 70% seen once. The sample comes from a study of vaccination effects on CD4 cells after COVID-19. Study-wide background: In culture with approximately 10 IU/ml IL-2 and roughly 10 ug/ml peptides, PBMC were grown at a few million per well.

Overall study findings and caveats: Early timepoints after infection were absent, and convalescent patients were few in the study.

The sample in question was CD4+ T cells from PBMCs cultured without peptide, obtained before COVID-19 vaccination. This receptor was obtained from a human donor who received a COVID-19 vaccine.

The DNA for the CDR3 is TGTGCCAGCATCGAGTGGGGGCAGGGGCGTCAAGAGCAGTACTTC. As protein: CASIEWGQGRQEQYF. This rearrangement joins TRBV6-5 to TRBJ2-7; D is perhaps TRBD1 (6 bases). The CDR3 spans 15 residues. In germline, CDR1 is MNHEY, CDR2 SVGAGI. V gave up 7 bases and J gave up 7 bases, with 23 bases separating them.